Listed below are T cell receptor beta chains from one sample, sequenced in a study of blood T cells in healthy people across ages. MiXCR was run by TCRdb on the 5' RACE reads, yielding one entry per CDR3 protein. This sample carries fewer than 900,000 distinct CDR3 sequences, more than 40% of them seen once, and the ten largest clones take around a fifth. The source material was blood. All receptors derive from a woman aged 55-70 years in good health. Each CDR3 is given with its conserved first and last residue. D genes are given only for firm matches. Clone size appears in some rows only: once, few, many, or a class for an expanded clone.

CDR3: CSVGLSLGTEAFF; DNA: TGCAGCGTTGGACTTTCCTTGGGAACTGAAGCTTTCTTT; D: .; J: TRBJ1-1; size: .; V: TRBV29-1
CDR3: CAISESTGSIYEQYF; DNA: TGTGCCATCAGTGAGTCTACCGGCTCCATCTACGAGCAGTACTTC; D: .; J: TRBJ2-7; size: .; V: TRBV10-3
CDR3: CASSPEIPLGLGNQPQHF; DNA: TGTGCCAGCAGTCCGGAGATACCCTTAGGCCTTGGCAATCAGCCCCAGCATTTT; D: .; J: TRBJ1-5; size: .; V: TRBV2
CDR3: CASSFGGSSYEQYF; DNA: TGTGCCAGCAGTTTCGGGGGCAGCTCCTACGAGCAGTACTTC; D: .; J: TRBJ2-7; size: many; V: TRBV28
CDR3: CSASSRTDTQYF; DNA: TGCAGTGCTAGTTCCCGAACAGATACGCAGTATTTT; D: .; J: TRBJ2-3; size: .; V: TRBV20-1
CDR3: CASSPGTGVYHGELFF; DNA: TGTGCCAGCAGTCCTGGGACAGGGGTTTACCATGGGGAGCTGTTTTTT; D: TRBD1; J: TRBJ2-2; size: .; V: TRBV6-5
CDR3: CARSLTGEVEKLFF; DNA: TGTGCCCGCAGCTTGACAGGGGAAGTTGAAAAACTGTTTTTT; D: TRBD1; J: TRBJ1-4; size: .; V: TRBV7-9
CDR3: CASSLSASEKLFF; DNA: TGTGCCAGCAGCTTATCGGCAAGTGAAAAACTGTTTTTT; D: .; J: TRBJ1-4; size: .; V: TRBV7-9
CDR3: CASSVEEDNTDTQYF; DNA: TGTGCCAGCAGCGTAGAAGAGGACAACACAGATACGCAGTATTTT; D: .; J: TRBJ2-3; size: many; V: TRBV9
CDR3: CASSYEDSYEQYF; DNA: TGTGCCAGCAGTTACGAAGACTCTTACGAGCAGTACTTC; D: .; J: TRBJ2-7; size: .; V: TRBV6-2/TRBV6-3
CDR3: CSARGTSYTGELFF; DNA: TGCAGTGCTAGAGGGACATCTTACACCGGGGAGTTGTTTTTT; D: .; J: TRBJ2-2; size: .; V: TRBV20-1
CDR3: CSVETTNTGELFF; DNA: TGCAGCGTTGAAACGACGAACACCGGGGAGCTGTTTTTT; D: .; J: TRBJ2-2; size: .; V: TRBV29-1
CDR3: CASKFGQDTDTQYF; DNA: TGCGCCAGCAAATTCGGACAGGACACAGATACGCAGTATTTT; D: TRBD1; J: TRBJ2-3; size: .; V: TRBV5-1
CDR3: CASSEVQETQYF; DNA: TGTGCCAGCAGTGAAGTGCAAGAGACCCAGTACTTC; D: .; J: TRBJ2-5; size: .; V: TRBV6-1
CDR3: CASSLMSLVGVYEQYF; DNA: TGCGCCAGCAGCTTGATGTCTTTGGTGGGGGTGTACGAGCAGTACTTC; D: .; J: TRBJ2-7; size: few; V: TRBV5-1
CDR3: CASSQDQDQTQYF; DNA: TGTGCCAGCAGCCAAGATCAAGACCAGACCCAGTACTTC; D: .; J: TRBJ2-5; size: many; V: TRBV3-1
CDR3: CASSSAEGVQETQYF; DNA: TGCGCCAGCAGCTCTGCGGAGGGCGTCCAAGAGACCCAGTACTTC; D: .; J: TRBJ2-5; size: .; V: TRBV5-1
CDR3: CAISNFTGVQETQYF; DNA: TGTGCCATCAGTAATTTTACAGGTGTCCAAGAGACCCAGTACTTC; D: .; J: TRBJ2-5; size: few; V: TRBV10-3
CDR3: CASSPTNFGGYTF; DNA: TGTGCCAGCAGCCCCACAAACTTTGGGGGCTACACCTTC; D: .; J: TRBJ1-2; size: .; V: TRBV3-1
CDR3: CASSGLETQFF; DNA: TGTGCCAGCAGCGGGTTGGAGACCCAGTTCTTC; D: .; J: TRBJ2-1; size: .; V: TRBV5-6
CDR3: CASSLQGRSYNEQFF; DNA: TGTGCCAGCAGCCTACAGGGTCGCTCCTACAATGAGCAGTTCTTC; D: .; J: TRBJ2-1; size: few; V: TRBV2
CDR3: CASSQMGFGTGELFF; DNA: TGTGCCAGCAGCCAAATGGGTTTCGGCACCGGGGAGCTGTTTTTT; D: .; J: TRBJ2-2; size: .; V: TRBV14
CDR3: CSVEGQGNEQFF; DNA: TGCAGCGTTGAGGGACAGGGGAATGAGCAGTTCTTC; D: TRBD1; J: TRBJ2-1; size: .; V: TRBV29-1
CDR3: CASRLGQENYGYTF; DNA: TGTGCCAGCAGGCTGGGACAGGAGAACTATGGCTACACCTTC; D: TRBD1; J: TRBJ1-2; size: .; V: TRBV28
CDR3: CASSHGGGSNYGYTF; DNA: TGTGCCAGCAGTCACGGCGGGGGATCTAACTATGGCTACACCTTC; D: .; J: TRBJ1-2; size: .; V: TRBV28
CDR3: CAISDGIQDTQYF; DNA: TGTGCCATCAGTGATGGAATCCAAGATACGCAGTATTTT; D: .; J: TRBJ2-3; size: .; V: TRBV10-3
CDR3: CASSLRVGDTQYF; DNA: TGCGCCAGCAGCCTCCGGGTCGGAGATACGCAGTATTTT; D: .; J: TRBJ2-3; size: .; V: TRBV5-1
CDR3: CASSFSGGGFYEQYF; DNA: TGTGCCAGCAGCTTCTCGGGCGGGGGCTTCTACGAGCAGTACTTC; D: .; J: TRBJ2-7; size: many; V: TRBV7-2
CDR3: CASTTGNQPQHF; DNA: TGTGCCAGCACGACAGGGAATCAGCCCCAGCATTTT; D: TRBD1; J: TRBJ1-5; size: .; V: TRBV25-1
CDR3: CASSDPAGGQVTYEQYF; DNA: TGTGCCAGCAGTGACCCAGCGGGGGGGCAAGTAACCTACGAGCAGTACTTC; D: TRBD2; J: TRBJ2-7; size: .; V: TRBV6-4
CDR3: CASSSPGLRDTQYF; DNA: TGTGCCAGCAGTTCGCCGGGACTACGAGATACGCAGTATTTT; D: TRBD2; J: TRBJ2-3; size: few; V: TRBV6-2/TRBV6-3
CDR3: CASSPGTENTEAFF; DNA: TGTGCCAGCAGCCCCGGGACAGAGAACACTGAAGCTTTCTTT; D: TRBD1; J: TRBJ1-1; size: many; V: TRBV5-1
CDR3: CASSCPRDRGYEQYF; DNA: TGTGCCAGCAGTTGCCCCCGGGACAGGGGCTACGAGCAGTACTTC; D: TRBD1; J: TRBJ2-7; size: .; V: TRBV6-2/TRBV6-3
CDR3: CASSRVQGFYNEQFF; DNA: TGCGCCAGCAGCCGAGTACAGGGTTTCTACAATGAGCAGTTCTTC; D: .; J: TRBJ2-1; size: few; V: TRBV4-3
CDR3: CASSSFRNEQFF; DNA: TGTGCCAGCAGCTCTTTCCGCAATGAGCAGTTCTTC; D: .; J: TRBJ2-1; size: .; V: TRBV7-3
CDR3: CASSQAPKISGRSYEQYF; DNA: TGTGCCAGCAGCCAAGCTCCGAAAATCAGCGGGAGGTCCTACGAGCAGTACTTC; D: TRBD2; J: TRBJ2-7; size: .; V: TRBV14
CDR3: CAISQTGEGPENIQYF; DNA: TGTGCCATCAGCCAGACAGGGGAAGGTCCGGAAAACATTCAGTACTTC; D: TRBD1; J: TRBJ2-4; size: .; V: TRBV10-3
CDR3: CASSPMRRGVGKLFF; DNA: TGCGCCAGCAGCCCCATGCGACGGGGGGTGGGAAAACTGTTTTTT; D: .; J: TRBJ1-4; size: .; V: TRBV4-3
CDR3: CASPMRGSGANVLTF; DNA: TGCGCCAGCCCGATGAGGGGCTCGGGGGCCAACGTCCTGACTTTC; D: .; J: TRBJ2-6; size: .; V: TRBV2
CDR3: CASSQGPGTGKEVDTQYF; DNA: TGCGCCAGCAGCCAAGGACCCGGGACAGGGAAAGAAGTAGATACGCAGTATTTT; D: TRBD1; J: TRBJ2-3; size: few; V: TRBV4-3
CDR3: CASSISTQGTLSYEQYF; DNA: TGTGCCAGCAGCATATCCACCCAGGGGACCCTCTCCTACGAGCAGTACTTC; D: .; J: TRBJ2-7; size: .; V: TRBV5-6
CDR3: CASRPLGTPVYEQYF; DNA: TGTGCCAGCAGACCTCTTGGGACGCCTGTCTACGAGCAGTACTTC; D: .; J: TRBJ2-7; size: .; V: TRBV7-9
CDR3: CASSLDILAGANVLTF; DNA: TGTGCCAGCAGCTTAGACATACTTGCTGGGGCCAACGTCCTGACTTTC; D: .; J: TRBJ2-6; size: .; V: TRBV7-2
CDR3: CASSRTVTNYGYTF; DNA: TGTGCCAGCAGTCGGACAGTAACTAACTATGGCTACACCTTC; D: .; J: TRBJ1-2; size: few; V: TRBV27